What follows are 32 T cell receptor beta chains derived from one specimen sequenced in a study of CDR3 diversity in severe acne. MiXCR, applied by TCRdb to the PCR reads, yields one record per CDR3 protein. The sample has 100,000 or so distinct CDR3 sequences, about half seen once. Sequencing was done on a sample of blood. The receptors come from a male donor with acne.

The chain is built from TRBV20-1 and TRBJ2-1; the D call may be TRBD1 or TRBD2 (5 bases each). This CDR3 has 12 amino acids. V was trimmed by 3 bases and J by 13 bases, leaving 16 bases between them. Per germline, CDR1 DFQATT and CDR2 SNEGSKA (reference sequence). For the CDR3, the DNA is TGCAGTGCTAGGACCGCCGGGACCTTCCAGTTCTTC. This codes for CSARTAGTFQFF.

The chain employs TRBV25-1 and TRBJ1-1; D is undetermined. V was trimmed by 2 bases and J by 3 bases, leaving 4 bases between them. The CDR3 loop spans 12 amino acids. Germline CDR1 and CDR2: MGHDK and SYGVNS. The CDR3 DNA reads as TGTGCCAGCAGTGAAGCATACACTGAAGCTTTCTTT. As protein: CASSEAYTEAFF.

This clonotype was picked up a small number of times. The chain uses TRBV5-4 and TRBJ2-3; D is unclear. Between the trimmed V and J ends, which lost 4 bases and 0 bases, there was a span of 12 bases. Per the germline V gene, CDR1 is SGHNT and CDR2 is YYREEE (reference sequence). This CDR3 comprises 15 residues. CDR3 in DNA: TGTGCCAGCAGCGCCGGGTCCCTTAGCACAGATACGCAGTATTTT. Translating gives CASSAGSLSTDTQYF.

This sequence joins TRBV20-1 and TRBJ1-2; possible D gene TRBD1, 6 bases. V was trimmed by 2 bases and J by 2 bases, leaving 9 bases between them. The V gene's germline CDR1 is DFQATT and CDR2 SNEGSKA (reference sequence). The CDR3 extends over 13 amino acids. The CDR3 DNA follows: TGCAGTGCTAGACAAACAGGGAACTATGGCTACACCTTC. Its protein product is CSARQTGNYGYTF.

On this clonotype itself: The junction departs from the called germline gene at one end, perhaps through a read error. The CDR3 nucleotides are TGTGCCAGCAGTTCGACAGGGGGCATCCCTGGCTTT. This translates into CASSSTGGIPGF. The chain carries TRBV6-5 and TRBJ1-6, with 10 bases matching TRBD1. There are 12 residues in the CDR3. Looked up from germline, CDR1 is MNHEY and CDR2 is SVGAGI.

This clonotype was detected a few times. The chain has TRBV2 and TRBJ1-1; no clear D gene. V lost 10 bases and J 1 base, leaving 13 bases between the germline ends. Per the germline V gene, CDR1 is SNHLY and CDR2 is FYNNEI. The CDR3 extends over 13 amino acids. The CDR3 sequence: CANQQWKNTEAFF. CDR3 sequence (DNA): TGTGCCAACCAACAGTGGAAGAACACTGAAGCTTTCTTT.

In this sample, this clonotype turned up many times. This sequence joins TRBV7-6 and TRBJ2-3, with D possibly matching TRBD2 (5 bases). Germline V lookup: CDR1 SGHVS, CDR2 FNYEAQ. Trimming left V 5 bases short and J 0 bases short, with 18 bases between. The CDR3 runs to 17 residues. The CDR3 nucleotides read TGTGCCAGCAGCACTAGATCCCCGACTACTAGCACAGATACGCAGTATTTT. Translation: CASSTRSPTTSTDTQYF.

This chain joins TRBV7-9 and TRBJ2-7; D is possibly TRBD1 or TRBD2 (6 bases each). Trimming left V 5 bases short and J 5 bases short, with 16 bases between. CDR1 and CDR2 from the germline V gene are SEHNR and FQNEAQ (reference sequence). The CDR3 is made up of 14 amino acids. The CDR3 loop reads CASSVGGGPDEQYF. CDR3 in DNA: TGTGCCAGCAGCGTTGGAGGGGGGCCCGACGAGCAGTACTTC.

The sample holds a few counts of this clonotype. V is TRBV29-1 and J is TRBJ1-2; D is uncertain. Germline V gives CDR1 SQVTM, CDR2 ANQGSEA. There are 13 residues in the CDR3. Deletions cut 3 bases from V and 8 bases from J, with 16 bases between. CDR3 nucleotides: TGCAGCGTTGATACCCCTGCCGCCGAGGGCTACACCTTC. It encodes CSVDTPAAEGYTF.

In its sample, this clonotype was seen once. V usage is TRBV27 and J usage is TRBJ1-2, with 8 bases that match TRBD1. CDR3 length: 14 residues. The V gene's germline CDR1 is MNHEY and CDR2 SMNVEV (reference sequence). Trimming removed 4 bases from V and 4 bases from J; junction bases left unmatched: 5. This CDR3 reads CASSSRGLGYGYTF. As DNA, the CDR3 is TGTGCCAGCAGTTCCAGGGGGCTGGGCTATGGCTACACCTTC.

This clonotype was picked up many times. The chain employs TRBV20-1 and TRBJ1-6, with D perhaps matching TRBD1 (6 bases). V lost 6 bases, J lost 6 bases, and 27 bases lay in between. The CDR3 length is 18 residues. The V gene's germline CDR1 is DFQATT and CDR2 SNEGSKA (reference sequence). The CDR3, as DNA: TGCAGTGCATACGGACAGCTTGGGGCGAATGTAGCTAATTCACCCCTCCACTTT. This encodes CSAYGQLGANVANSPLHF.

Ten or more counts support this clonotype. The genes are TRBV9 and TRBJ2-1; the D gene could be TRBD1 or TRBD2 (6 bases each). V shed 0 bases and J shed 3 bases, with 13 bases lying between them. There are 16 residues in the CDR3. CDR1 and CDR2 from the germline V gene are SGDLS and YYNGEE. CDR3 residues: CASSVAYRGLYNEQFF. The CDR3 DNA sequence: TGTGCCAGCAGCGTAGCCTACCGGGGGCTCTACAATGAGCAGTTCTTC.

The V gene is TRBV7-9, the J gene TRBJ2-3, with unresolved D. Germline V lookup: CDR1 SEHNR, CDR2 FQNEAQ (reference sequence). The CDR3 is made up of 14 amino acids. Trimming pared 7 bases from V and 4 bases from J, leaving 15 bases between. CDR3 sequence: CASTHPVAADTQYF. In DNA, the CDR3 is TGTGCCAGCACCCATCCGGTTGCAGCAGATACGCAGTATTTT.

This clonotype was seen at least ten times. J is TRBJ2-1 and V is TRBV11-3, with 12 nucleotides matching TRBD2. Germline CDR1 reads SGHNT; CDR2 reads YENEEA. This CDR3 is 15 amino acids long. Trimming removed 5 bases from V and 6 bases from J; junction bases left unmatched: 5. CDR3 sequence: CASSRGLAGGNEQFF. CDR3 nucleotides: TGTGCCAGCAGCCGGGGACTAGCGGGCGGCAATGAGCAGTTCTTC.

This clonotype has ten or more counts. This rearrangement joins TRBV9 to TRBJ2-1; D is undetermined. This CDR3 region has 11 residues. Germline V lookup: CDR1 SGDLS, CDR2 YYNGEE. The V gene lost 4 bases and the J gene lost 4 bases, with 3 bases spanning the gap. The CDR3 DNA is TGTGCCAGCAGCCTATACAATGAGCAGTTCTTC. It codes for CASSLYNEQFF.

The rearrangement uses TRBV2 and TRBJ1-5, with 12 bases matching TRBD1. Germline CDR1 and CDR2: SNHLY and FYNNEI. The CDR3 has 16 residues. J was trimmed by 6 bases and V by 4 bases; bases with no gene match: 7. CDR3 coding DNA: TGTGCCAGCAGTGGCCTGGGACAGGGGGCGGTTCAGCCCCAGCATTTT. It codes for CASSGLGQGAVQPQHF.

This clonotype was counted only a few times. A read error may be the cause here, since a much bigger clone is one base away. The chain joins TRBV2 to TRBJ2-2, with a weak D call TRBD2 (6 bases). Germline CDR1 is SNHLY and CDR2 is FYNNEI. The length of the CDR3 is 15 residues. In nucleotides, the CDR3 is TGTGCCAGCAGTGAATTTTCAGGGAACACCGGGGGGCTGTTTTTT. This gives the protein CASSEFSGNTGGLFF. Full variable domain (remainder filled in from reference TRBV2 and TRBJ2-2): EPEVTQTPSHQVTQMGQEVILRCVPISNHLYFYWYRQILGQKVEFLVSFYNNEISEKSEIFDDQFSVERPDGSNFTLKIRSTKLEDSAMYFCASSEFSGNTGGLFFGEGSRLTVL.

The chain is built from TRBV20-1 and TRBJ2-1; TRBD2 aligns across 8 bases. Germline CDR1 reads DFQATT; CDR2 reads SNEGSKA (reference sequence). The V and J ends lost 5 bases and 9 bases, in that order; junction bases with no gene match: 12. The CDR3 is 14 residues long. As DNA, the CDR3 is TGCAGTGCTCTAACCGGGACTAGGGGGACTGAGCAGTTCTTC. Translated, it gives CSALTGTRGTEQFF.

A note on this clonotype: The DNA is left out, because the CDR3 cannot be placed on it with certainty; the CDR3 is given as TCRdb lists it. The chain is built from TRBV7-5 and TRBJ2-3; TRBD1, as called in the table, went unchecked against the DNA. TRBV7-5 is designated a pseudogene. Ends included, the CDR3 has 17 residues. The CDR3 loop is CISVSEALTGDTDTQYF.

This rearrangement joins TRBV20-1 to TRBJ2-5; 14 bases match TRBD2. CDR3 size: 20 residues. With V trimmed by 6 bases and J by 2 bases, 20 bases remained unmatched. CDR1 and CDR2 (germline): DFQATT, SNEGSKA (reference sequence). This CDR3 reads CSAKGLAGAGGASGQETQYF. The CDR3 nucleotides are TGCAGTGCCAAGGGACTAGCGGGAGCGGGCGGGGCTAGTGGGCAAGAGACCCAGTACTTC.

This chain's CDR3 is CASTSPVEGMKGTQYF. CDR3 DNA: TGTGCCAGCACCTCCCCGGTGGAGGGGATGAAGGGGACCCAGTACTTC. This chain links TRBV6-6 with TRBJ2-5, with D perhaps matching TRBD2 (6 bases). This CDR3 region has 16 residues. With 7 bases removed from V and 7 bases from J, the gap between germline ends came to 25 bases. CDR1 and CDR2 (germline): MNHNY, SVGAGI (reference sequence).

This chain connects TRBV9 to TRBJ2-5, with D possibly TRBD1 on 6 matching bases. The germline V gene encodes CDR1 SGDLS and CDR2 YYNGEE. V dropped 0 bases and J dropped 5 bases, with 17 bases sitting between them. CDR3 length: 16 residues. Here the CDR3 reads CASSVDGGRGGETQYF. CDR3 coding DNA: TGTGCCAGCAGCGTAGATGGGGGCCGGGGTGGGGAGACCCAGTACTTC.

The chain links TRBV7-3 to TRBJ2-5, with D uncertain. CDR3 length equals 13 residues. The V gene's germline CDR1 is SGHTA and CDR2 FQGTGA. V shed 5 bases and J shed 2 bases, with 9 bases lying between them. CDR3 coding DNA: TGTGCCAGCAGCGTCAACTTGCAAGAGACCCAGTACTTC. This translates into CASSVNLQETQYF.

In regard to this clonotype: Given a much more abundant clone one base away, this may be a read error. The chain joins TRBV5-6 to TRBJ2-1; a weak D match, TRBD1 (5 bases). CDR1 is SGHDT and CDR2 is YYEEEE in the germline V gene. The CDR3 covers 13 residues. CDR3 in amino acids: CASSLSGNYEQLF. The DNA of the CDR3 is TGTGCCAGCAGCTTGTCAGGGAATTATGAGCAGCTCTTC.

This clonotype was counted between two and nine times. The chain carries TRBV7-6 and TRBJ2-1; 14 nucleotides match TRBD2. The germline V gene has CDR1 SGHVS and CDR2 FNYEAQ. The length of the CDR3 is 18 residues. V was pared by 2 bases and J by 3 bases, with 6 bases of the junction left unmatched. CDR3 region: CASSLRLAGGTNYNEQFF. CDR3 coding DNA: TGTGCCAGCAGCTTAAGACTAGCGGGAGGGACAAACTACAATGAGCAGTTCTTC.

Points on this clonotype: This may be a read error: a much more frequent sequence differs by one nucleotide. The chain carries TRBV7-9 and TRBJ1-5; D possibly corresponds to TRBD1 (5 bases). The CDR3 totals 13 residues. The V gene's germline CDR1 is SEHNR and CDR2 FQNEAQ (reference sequence). V lost 7 bases, J lost 4 bases, and 11 bases lay in between. Written as DNA, the CDR3 is TGTGCCAGCACACGGGGCACAAATCAGCCCCAGCATTTT. Translation gives CASTRGTNQPQHF. Filled out from reference TRBV7-9 and TRBJ1-5, the complete variable domain reads DTGVSQNPRHKITKRGQNVTFRCDPISEHNRLYWYRQTLGQGPEFLTYFQNEAQLEKSRLLSDRFSAERPKGSFSTLEIQRTEQGDSAMYLCASTRGTNQPQHFGDGTRLSIL.

Many counts were recorded for this clonotype. The chain links TRBV5-5 to TRBJ1-3; D might be TRBD1 (6 bases). The CDR3 runs to 16 residues. V was trimmed by 4 bases and J by 0 bases, leaving 14 bases between them. The germline V gene encodes CDR1 SGHKS and CDR2 YYEKEE (reference sequence). The CDR3 coding sequence is TGTGCCAGCAGCCCGTGGGGGCAGAGCTCTGGAAACACCATATATTTT. It specifies CASSPWGQSSGNTIYF.

J is TRBJ2-3 and V is TRBV10-1; weak D call: TRBD1 (6 bases). The V gene's germline CDR1 is WNHNN and CDR2 SYGVQD (reference sequence). This CDR3 is built from 16 residues. The V end was cut by 6 bases, the J end by 5 bases, with 21 bases between. In DNA form, the CDR3 reads TGCGCCAGCAGCGAGGTCCTGGGGGCGGTTGTAGATACGCAGTATTTT. Residues: CASSEVLGAVVDTQYF.

In its sample, this clonotype was seen a few times. This chain joins TRBV5-1 and TRBJ2-7; D is perhaps TRBD1 (6 bases). Between the trimmed V and J ends, which lost 4 bases and 6 bases, there was a span of 11 bases. This CDR3 has 12 amino acids. The germline gives CDR1 SGHRS, CDR2 YFSETQ. CDR3 sequence reads: CASSAQGAEQYF. The CDR3 nucleotides are TGCGCCAGCAGCGCACAGGGAGCCGAGCAGTACTTC.

V and J are TRBV2 and TRBJ2-7; TRBD2 matches at 8 bases. CDR3 length: 18 residues. Germline CDR1 SNHLY, CDR2 FYNNEI. V was pared by 1 base and J by 0 bases, with 11 bases of the junction left unmatched. CDR3 loop: CASSEDLAQGLASYEQYF. The DNA for the CDR3 is TGTGCCAGCAGTGAAGACCTGGCCCAAGGACTAGCCTCCTACGAGCAGTACTTC.

The chain carries TRBV6-1 and TRBJ2-1; 7 bases line up with TRBD2. The ends lost 8 bases at V and 6 bases at J; junction bases unmatched: 10. CDR1 and CDR2 from the germline V gene are MNHNS and SASEGT. The CDR3 is made up of 14 amino acids. The CDR3 reads CASGRSGEGNEQFF. DNA of the CDR3: TGTGCCAGCGGTAGATCGGGGGAGGGCAATGAGCAGTTCTTC.

The V gene is TRBV2, the J gene TRBJ2-3; D might be TRBD1 (5 bases). Trimming took 6 bases from V and 6 from J, leaving 10 bases between them. CDR3 length: 12 residues. Germline CDR1 is SNHLY and CDR2 is FYNNEI. The CDR3 is CASRRGLDTQYF. In nucleotides, the CDR3 is TGTGCCAGCAGAAGGGGTTTGGATACGCAGTATTTT.